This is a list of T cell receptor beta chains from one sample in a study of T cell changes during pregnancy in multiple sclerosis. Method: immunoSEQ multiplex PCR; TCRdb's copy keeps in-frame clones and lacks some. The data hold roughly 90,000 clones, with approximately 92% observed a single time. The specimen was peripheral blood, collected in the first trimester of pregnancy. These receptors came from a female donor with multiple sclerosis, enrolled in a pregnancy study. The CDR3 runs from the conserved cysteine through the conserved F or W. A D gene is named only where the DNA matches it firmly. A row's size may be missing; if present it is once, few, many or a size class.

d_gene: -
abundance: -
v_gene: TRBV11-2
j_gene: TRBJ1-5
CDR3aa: CASSLRQDHSNQPQHF
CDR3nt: TGTGCCAGCAGCCTTCGACAGGACCATAGCAATCAGCCCCAGCATTTT

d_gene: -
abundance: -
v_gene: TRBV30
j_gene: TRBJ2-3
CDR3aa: CATNRESTDTQYF
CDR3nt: TGTGCCACGAACAGGGAGAGCACAGATACGCAGTATTTT

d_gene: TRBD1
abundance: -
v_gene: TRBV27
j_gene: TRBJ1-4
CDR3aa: CASSFQGVNEKLFF
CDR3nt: TGTGCCAGCAGTTTTCAGGGGGTGAATGAAAAACTGTTTTTT

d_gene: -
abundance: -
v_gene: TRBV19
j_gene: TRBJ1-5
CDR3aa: CASHGPGNQPQHF
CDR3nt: TGTGCCAGTCATGGCCCCGGCAATCAGCCCCAGCATTTT

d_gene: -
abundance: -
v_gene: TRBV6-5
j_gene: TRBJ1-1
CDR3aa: CASRPPGGLTEAFF
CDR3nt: TGTGCCAGCAGACCACCGGGAGGATTGACTGAAGCTTTCTTT

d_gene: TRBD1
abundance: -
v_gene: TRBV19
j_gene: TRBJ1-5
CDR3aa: CASSIVGGGDQPQHF
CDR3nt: TGTGCCAGTAGTATAGTAGGAGGGGGCGATCAGCCCCAGCATTTT

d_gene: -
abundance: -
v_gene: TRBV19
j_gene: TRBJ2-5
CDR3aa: CASSIEARTQETQYF
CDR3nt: TGTGCCAGTAGTATAGAGGCGAGGACTCAAGAGACCCAGTACTTC

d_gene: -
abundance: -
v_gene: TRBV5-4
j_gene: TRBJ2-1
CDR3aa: CASSRESSYNEQFF
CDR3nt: TGTGCCAGCAGCCGGGAGAGCTCCTACAATGAGCAGTTCTTC

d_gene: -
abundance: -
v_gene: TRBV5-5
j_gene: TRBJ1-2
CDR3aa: CASSLARTVEYGYTF
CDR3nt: TGTGCCAGCAGCTTGGCCCGGACTGTAGAATATGGCTACACCTTC

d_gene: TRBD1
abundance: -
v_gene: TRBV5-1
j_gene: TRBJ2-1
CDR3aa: CASSLGQGAVNEQFF
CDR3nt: TGCGCCAGCAGCTTGGGTCAGGGGGCTGTCAATGAGCAGTTCTTC

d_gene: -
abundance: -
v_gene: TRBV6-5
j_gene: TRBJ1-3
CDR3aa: CASSYTATGEDTIYF
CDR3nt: TGTGCCAGCAGTTACACCGCGACAGGAGAGGACACCATATATTTT

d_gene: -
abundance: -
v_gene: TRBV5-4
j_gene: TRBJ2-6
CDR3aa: CASSPTGRLAGANVLTF
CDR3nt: TGTGCCAGCAGCCCGACAGGGAGGTTAGCTGGGGCCAACGTCCTGACTTTC

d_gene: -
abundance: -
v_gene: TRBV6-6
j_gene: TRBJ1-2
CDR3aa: CASSYISRGGNYGYTF
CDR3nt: TGTGCCAGCAGTTACATTTCGCGGGGAGGTAACTATGGCTACACCTTC

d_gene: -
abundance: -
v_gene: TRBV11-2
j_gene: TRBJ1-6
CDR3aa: CASSGRGSYNSPLHF
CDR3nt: TGTGCCAGCAGCGGTCGAGGCTCCTATAATTCACCCCTCCACTTT

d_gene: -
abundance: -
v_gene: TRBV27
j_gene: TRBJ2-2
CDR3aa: CASSPITGELFF
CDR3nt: TGTGCCAGCAGTCCAATTACCGGGGAGCTGTTTTTT

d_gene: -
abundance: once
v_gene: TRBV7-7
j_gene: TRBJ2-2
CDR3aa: CASSLSGHNTGELFF
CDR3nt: TGTGCTAGCAGCTTATCGGGACACAACACCGGGGAGCTGTTTTTT

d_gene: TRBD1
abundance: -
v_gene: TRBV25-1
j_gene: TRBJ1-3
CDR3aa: CASSADRGSGNTIYF
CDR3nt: TGTGCCAGCAGCGCCGACAGGGGATCTGGAAACACCATATATTTT

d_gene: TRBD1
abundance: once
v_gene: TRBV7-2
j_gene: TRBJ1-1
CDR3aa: CASSLGQGGFTEAFF
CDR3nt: TGTGCCAGCAGCTTAGGACAGGGCGGTTTCACTGAAGCTTTCTTT

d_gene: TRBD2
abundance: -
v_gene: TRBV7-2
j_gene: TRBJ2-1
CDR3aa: CASSNSGGTTYNEQFF
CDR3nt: TGTGCCAGCAGCAATAGCGGGGGGACAACCTACAATGAGCAGTTCTTC

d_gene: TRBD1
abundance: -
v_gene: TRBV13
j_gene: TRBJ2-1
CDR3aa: CASSYLSGQGSYNEQFF
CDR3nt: TGTGCCAGCAGCTATCTTTCGGGACAGGGCTCCTACAATGAGCAGTTCTTC

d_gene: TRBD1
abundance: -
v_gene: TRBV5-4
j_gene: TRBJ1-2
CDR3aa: CASSAQGAGYTF
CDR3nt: TGTGCCAGCAGCGCACAGGGGGCTGGCTACACCTTC

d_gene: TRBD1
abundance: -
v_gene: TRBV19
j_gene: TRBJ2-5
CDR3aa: CASSPRTGGFRETQYF
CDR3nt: TGTGCCAGTAGCCCCAGGACAGGGGGCTTTCGAGAGACCCAGTACTTC

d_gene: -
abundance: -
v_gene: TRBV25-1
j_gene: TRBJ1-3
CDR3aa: CASSESFSGNTIYF
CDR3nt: TGTGCCAGCAGTGAGTCCTTCTCTGGAAACACCATATATTTT

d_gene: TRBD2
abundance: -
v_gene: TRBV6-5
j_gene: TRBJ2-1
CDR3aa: CASSYSLLADYNEQFF
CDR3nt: TGTGCCAGCAGTTATAGTCTCCTAGCGGACTACAATGAGCAGTTCTTC